This T cell receptor (beta chain) was documented in a study of blood T cell repertoires in COVID-19. CDR3 length: 15 residues. V lost 4 bases and J lost 3, with 15 bases in between. From germline, CDR1 is LGHDT and CDR2 YNNKEL (reference sequence). Using immunoSEQ multiplex PCR, the repertoire was profiled, and TCRdb retains in-frame clones only, with some absent. The table includes 55,000 to 85,000 clones, less than 80% detected once. The receptor's source is a man aged 55 to 70 with active or convalescent COVID-19. Sequencing used peripheral blood. This sequence joins TRBV3-1 (or the pseudogene TRBV3-2) and TRBJ1-1; D may be TRBD1 (6 bases). The CDR3 region has the DNA TGTGCCAGCAGCCCCGTAAGTACAGGGCACACTGAAGCTTTCTTT. This codes for CASSPVSTGHTEAFF.